One and the same sample provided the 29 T cell receptor beta chains below, sequenced in a study of response to subunit inactivated influenza vaccine. In TCRdb, the RT-PCR reads were re-called with MiXCR into one record per CDR3 protein. The profile shows 490,000 or so distinct CDR3 sequences, 6.5% to 8% of them singletons. Source: PBMCs from blood, taken less than 30 months after vaccination. The receptors stem from a man aged 45 to 70 who received an inactivated influenza vaccine.

This clonotype has only a few counts. The genes are TRBV20-1 and TRBJ2-7, with a weak D call TRBD2 (6 bases). This CDR3 region has 12 residues. Trimming left V 1 base short and J 2 bases short, with 6 bases between. Looked up from germline, CDR1 is DFQATT and CDR2 is SNEGSKA (reference sequence). The CDR3 protein is CSARAGAYEQYF. DNA for the CDR3: TGCAGTGCTAGAGCGGGAGCCTACGAGCAGTACTTC.

This clonotype was counted many times. An end of the junction does not agree with germline; a read error may underlie this. This chain joins TRBV5-1 and TRBJ2-5; 12 bases are a match to TRBD1. The germline gives CDR1 SGHRS, CDR2 YFSETQ. This CDR3 is 15 amino acids long. The DNA for the CDR3 is TGTGCCAGCAGCTCGGGACAGGGGGCCCAAGAGACCCAGTACTTC. The encoded protein is CASSSGQGAQETQYF.

This clonotype occurred a few times. The genes are TRBV7-8 and TRBJ2-2; unclear D gene. The ends were cut back, 1 base at V and 3 bases at J, with 9 bases in the middle. The CDR3 spans 15 residues. Looked up from germline, CDR1 is SGHVS and CDR2 is FQNEAQ. The CDR3 DNA sequence: TGTGCCAGCAGCTTAGGAGTCATCGACACCGGGGAGCTGTTTTTT. This codes for CASSLGVIDTGELFF.

There are a few counts of this clonotype. V and J are TRBV11-2 and TRBJ2-1; D remains ambiguous. This CDR3 is 11 amino acids long. Germline V gene data show CDR1 as SGHAT and CDR2 as FQNNGV. V lost 3 bases and J 15 bases, leaving 12 bases between the germline ends. DNA for the CDR3: TGTGCCAGCAGCTTTGGAACAAGCCCGTTCTTC. Translated, it gives CASSFGTSPFF.

DNA for the CDR3: TGCGCCAGCAGCCAAGGATCGTTTGTTACGCAGTATTTT. Translating it yields CASSQGSFVTQYF. This sequence joins TRBV5-1 and TRBJ2-3; the D is unclear. Trimming removed 4 bases from V and 8 bases from J, with 14 bases in between. The CDR3 covers 13 residues. Germline V CDR1 and CDR2: SGHRS, YFSETQ.

This clonotype has a count of ten or more. The chain links TRBV28 to TRBJ2-7; 8 nucleotides line up with TRBD1. CDR1 MDHEN and CDR2 SYDVKM come from the germline V gene. Trimming took 3 bases from V and 2 from J; bases not matched to a gene: 6. CDR3 length equals 15 residues. This CDR3 reads CASSLAGTGTYEQYF. The CDR3 coding sequence is TGTGCCAGCAGTTTGGCCGGGACAGGAACCTACGAGCAGTACTTC.

Only a few counts were recorded for this clonotype. This chain joins TRBV7-8 and TRBJ1-2, with D hard to call. Germline V gene sequence: CDR1 SGHVS, CDR2 FQNEAQ. The V end was cut by 2 bases, the J end by 0 bases, with 10 bases between. This CDR3 spans 15 amino acids. For the CDR3, the DNA is TGTGCCAGCAGCTTATCTGAGGGAACTAACTATGGCTACACCTTC. It is translated as CASSLSEGTNYGYTF.

This clonotype has a count of ten or more. This chain connects TRBV28 to TRBJ2-3, with a weak D call TRBD2 (7 bases). There are 13 residues in the CDR3. The V end was cut by 2 bases, the J end by 13 bases, with 16 bases between. Germline loops: CDR1 MDHEN, CDR2 SYDVKM. In nucleotides, the CDR3 is TGTGCCAGCAGTTTAGAGGGGGAGGGTTTGAAGTATTTT. This codes for CASSLEGEGLKYF.

This clonotype has a handful of counts. This chain uses TRBV5-1 with TRBJ2-2, with TRBD2 matching over 10 bases. Trimming cost V 0 bases and J 4 bases; bases outside gene matches: 9. The CDR3 sequence is 18 residues long. Germline V CDR1 and CDR2: SGHRS, YFSETQ. The CDR3 DNA reads TGCGCCAGCAGCTTGGTGTCTAGCGGGAGCCCCCGCACCGGGGAGCTGTTTTTT. Protein: CASSLVSSGSPRTGELFF.

This clonotype was counted a few times. The chain is built from TRBV20-1 and TRBJ1-2, with 7 nucleotides matching TRBD1. The CDR3 length is 14 residues. From germline, CDR1 is DFQATT and CDR2 SNEGSKA (reference sequence). The V segment lost 3 bases and the J segment 8 bases; nucleotides outside the gene matches: 12. The CDR3 protein is CSASRDSSSGGYTF. The CDR3 bases are TGCAGTGCTAGTCGGGACAGTTCCTCGGGGGGCTACACCTTC.

The chain joins TRBV7-2 to TRBJ2-3, with D possibly being TRBD2 (6 bases). Germline CDR1 is SGHTA and CDR2 is FQGNSA. V lost 5 bases and J lost 0, with 9 bases in between. This CDR3 is 14 amino acids long. The CDR3: CASSMGLSTDTQYF. Here the CDR3 DNA reads TGTGCCAGCAGCATGGGACTGAGCACAGATACGCAGTATTTT.

This clonotype was found a few times. This chain uses TRBV9 with TRBJ2-1; D uncertain. Trimming took off 3 bases at V and 5 bases at J, with 15 bases between the two ends. This CDR3 has 15 amino acids. Germline CDR1 SGDLS, CDR2 YYNGEE. The chain's CDR3 is CASSGRFRSHNEQFF. CDR3 sequence (DNA): TGTGCCAGCAGCGGCCGTTTTAGAAGCCACAATGAGCAGTTCTTC.

This clonotype has more than one count but fewer than ten. V and J are TRBV4-3 and TRBJ2-2, with 9 bases identical to TRBD1. The CDR3 extends over 17 amino acids. CDR1 is LGHNA and CDR2 is YSLEER in the germline V gene. V dropped 0 bases and J dropped 2; count of bases not matched to a gene: 4. This chain's CDR3 is CASSQDSTGGNTGELFF. DNA of the CDR3: TGCGCCAGCAGCCAAGATTCGACAGGGGGAAACACCGGGGAGCTGTTTTTT.

The rearrangement joins TRBV28 to TRBJ2-1; TRBD2 is a possible D gene (5 bases). The CDR3 consists of 13 residues. CDR1 is MDHEN and CDR2 is SYDVKM in the germline V gene. Deletions cut 5 bases from V and 8 bases from J, with 13 bases between. CDR3 sequence reads: CASSPSPRDEQFF. The CDR3 DNA reads TGTGCCAGCAGTCCTAGCCCACGAGATGAGCAGTTCTTC.

This clonotype was observed a few times. The V gene is TRBV20-1, the J gene TRBJ2-1, with 9 bases identical to TRBD2. The length of the CDR3 is 16 residues. Germline assignment: CDR1 DFQATT and CDR2 SNEGSKA (reference sequence). With 2 bases clipped from V and 2 bases from J, the junction kept 7 bases outside the gene matches. The CDR3 is CSARIPGLATYNEQFF. DNA for the CDR3: TGCAGTGCTAGAATACCGGGACTAGCAACCTACAATGAGCAGTTCTTC.

This clonotype was counted ten times or more. The gene calls are TRBV7-2 and TRBJ2-5; no firm D call. V lost 4 bases, J lost 3 bases, and 21 bases lay in between. The CDR3 consists of 17 residues. Germline V gene data show CDR1 as SGHTA and CDR2 as FQGNSA. The CDR3 is CASSYGPGNLLKETQYF. The CDR3 coding sequence is TGTGCCAGCAGCTACGGACCCGGAAATCTACTGAAAGAGACCCAGTACTTC.

This clonotype appeared a few times. V is TRBV19 and J is TRBJ2-2; D is possibly TRBD1 or TRBD2 (7 bases each). The germline gives CDR1 LNHDA, CDR2 SQIVND (reference sequence). V was clipped by 6 bases and J by 9 bases, with 20 bases between them. The CDR3 covers 15 residues. This CDR3 is CASRDRDSGARELFF. The CDR3 coding sequence is TGTGCCAGTAGGGACCGGGACAGCGGGGCCCGGGAGCTGTTTTTT.

The V gene is TRBV5-1, the J gene TRBJ2-2, with TRBD2 identical over 10 bases. The CDR3 contains 15 residues. Germline CDR1 SGHRS, CDR2 YFSETQ. V lost 3 bases, J lost 7 bases, and 6 bases stayed unmatched. CDR3 region: CASSSLAGGGGELFF. The DNA of the CDR3 is TGCGCCAGCAGCTCCTTAGCGGGAGGTGGCGGGGAGCTGTTTTTT.

The V gene is TRBV9, the J gene TRBJ1-6, with 10 bases matching TRBD1. Per germline, CDR1 SGDLS and CDR2 YYNGEE. V trimming: 4 bases; J trimming: 12 bases; junction bases outside the gene matches: 4. This CDR3 has 13 residues. The chain's CDR3 is CASSPRDRGPLHF. CDR3 DNA: TGTGCCAGCAGCCCCCGGGACAGGGGACCCCTCCACTTT.

The chain couples TRBV25-1 to TRBJ2-5; D might be TRBD1 (6 bases). V was trimmed by 4 bases and J by 4 bases, leaving 10 bases between them. The CDR3 runs 13 residues. Germline V lookup: CDR1 MGHDK, CDR2 SYGVNS. For the CDR3, the DNA is TGTGCCAGCAGTGGAGGGGGAAGAGAGACCCAGTACTTC. Its translation is CASSGGGRETQYF.

This clonotype was detected a few times. The rearrangement joins TRBV4-2 to TRBJ1-1; 10 positions match TRBD1. With 4 bases clipped from V and 3 bases from J, the junction kept 8 bases outside the gene matches. Germline lookup yields CDR1 LGHNA and CDR2 YNFKEQ. This CDR3 is 16 amino acids long. The CDR3 spells CASSPGQGIRDTEAFF. CDR3 in DNA: TGTGCCAGCAGCCCGGGACAGGGGATTCGGGACACTGAAGCTTTCTTT.

There are a few counts of this clonotype. The rearrangement joins TRBV7-2 to TRBJ2-3; D ambiguous. From germline, CDR1 is SGHTA and CDR2 FQGNSA. With 5 bases removed from V and 1 base from J, the gap between germline ends came to 13 bases. The CDR3 is 15 residues long. As DNA, the CDR3 is TGTGCCAGCAGCCCCGGCCGAATCCGCACAGATACGCAGTATTTT. This translates into CASSPGRIRTDTQYF.

This clonotype showed up many times. The chain couples TRBV4-3 to TRBJ1-3; a weak D match, TRBD1 (5 bases). The CDR3 covers 14 residues. With 0 bases removed from V and 8 bases from J, the gap between germline ends came to 11 bases. CDR1 and CDR2 (germline): LGHNA, YSLEER. This chain's CDR3 is CASSQDQGIDTIYF. CDR3 bases: TGCGCCAGCAGCCAAGATCAGGGCATCGACACCATATATTTT.

The rearrangement joins TRBV18 to TRBJ2-7; D possibly matches TRBD1 or TRBD2 (5 bases each). This CDR3 contains 12 residues. V lost 4 bases to trimming and J lost 6 bases, with 10 bases between them. Germline V gene data show CDR1 as KGHSH and CDR2 as LQKENI. The CDR3 region is CASSLEGTEQYF. For the CDR3, the DNA is TGTGCCAGCTCACTAGAGGGGACCGAGCAGTACTTC.

This chain connects TRBV29-1 to TRBJ2-2, with no clear D. The CDR3 spans 13 residues. CDR1 is SQVTM, CDR2 ANQGSEA, per germline. The germline V and J ends were trimmed by 4 bases and 4 bases, with 10 bases remaining between them. The CDR3 DNA is TGCAGCGTTGCGCGTTCTTTCACCGGGGAGCTGTTTTTT. Its protein is CSVARSFTGELFF.

V and J are TRBV5-6 and TRBJ1-4, with TRBD1 matching over 10 bases. Germline CDR1 is SGHDT and CDR2 is YYEEEE. The CDR3 extends over 14 amino acids. The J segment lost 10 bases and the V segment lost 4 bases, leaving 7 bases of the junction unmatched. CDR3 nucleotides: TGTGCCAGCAGCCCCAGGGACAGGGGAGGAAAACTGTTTTTT. Its translation is CASSPRDRGGKLFF.

The V and J genes are TRBV20-1 and TRBJ2-1, with D hard to call. Between the trimmed V and J ends, which lost 5 bases and 1 base, there was a span of 12 bases. CDR3 size: 14 residues. Looked up from germline, CDR1 is DFQATT and CDR2 is SNEGSKA (reference sequence). CDR3 DNA: TGCAGTGCTCTCCCCCGGCAGTCCTACAATGAGCAGTTCTTC. As protein: CSALPRQSYNEQFF.

This clonotype has just a few counts. The rearrangement uses TRBV7-6 and TRBJ2-5; 7 bases line up with TRBD1. Germline CDR1 and CDR2: SGHVS and FNYEAQ. CDR3 length: 15 amino acids. J lost 2 bases, V lost 1 base, and 4 bases had no gene match. For the CDR3, the DNA is TGTGCCAGCAGCTTAGAGGGACAGAGTCAAGAGACCCAGTACTTC. It codes for CASSLEGQSQETQYF.

The chain links TRBV20-1 to TRBJ2-5; TRBD2 matches 9 bases. CDR1 DFQATT and CDR2 SNEGSKA come from the germline V gene (reference sequence). The CDR3 has 15 amino acids. The junction had 7 bases not matched to a gene; V was cut back by 0 bases and J by 5 bases. CDR3 in DNA: TGCAGTGCTAGAGATCGCCTAGCGGGGAGTGAGACCCAGTACTTC. This gives the protein CSARDRLAGSETQYF.